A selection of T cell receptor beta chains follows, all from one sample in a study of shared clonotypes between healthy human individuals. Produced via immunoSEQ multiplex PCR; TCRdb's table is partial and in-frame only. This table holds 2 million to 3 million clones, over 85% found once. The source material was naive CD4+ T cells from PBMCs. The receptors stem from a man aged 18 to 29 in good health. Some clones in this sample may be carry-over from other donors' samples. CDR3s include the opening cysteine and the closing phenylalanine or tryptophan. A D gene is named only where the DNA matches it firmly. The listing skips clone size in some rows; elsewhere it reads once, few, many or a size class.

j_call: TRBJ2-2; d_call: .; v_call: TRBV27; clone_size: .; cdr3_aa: CASSDRNTGELFF; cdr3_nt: TGTGCCAGCAGCGACCGGAACACCGGGGAGCTGTTTTTT
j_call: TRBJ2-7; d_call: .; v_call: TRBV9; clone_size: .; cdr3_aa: CASSPGPRTGEQYF; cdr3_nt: TGTGCCAGCAGCCCCGGCCCCAGGACGGGCGAGCAGTACTTC
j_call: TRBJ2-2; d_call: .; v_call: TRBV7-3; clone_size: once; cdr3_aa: CASSLKGGANTGELFF; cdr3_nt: TGTGCCAGCAGCTTAAAGGGGGGCGCGAACACCGGGGAGCTGTTTTTT
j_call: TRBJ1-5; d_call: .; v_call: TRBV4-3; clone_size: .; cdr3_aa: CASSQEVTYSNQPQHF; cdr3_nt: TGCGCCAGCAGCCAAGAAGTCACCTATAGCAATCAGCCCCAGCATTTT
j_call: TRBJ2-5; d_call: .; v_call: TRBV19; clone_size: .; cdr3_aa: CASSQSRYETQYF; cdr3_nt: TGTGCCAGTAGCCAGAGTCGGTATGAGACCCAGTACTTC
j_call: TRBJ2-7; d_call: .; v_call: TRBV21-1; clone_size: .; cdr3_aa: CASSRWWIAYEQYF; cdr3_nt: TGTGCCAGCAGCAGATGGTGGATAGCCTACGAGCAGTACTTC
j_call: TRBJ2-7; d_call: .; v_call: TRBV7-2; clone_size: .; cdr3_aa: CASSLVSALEQYF; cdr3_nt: TGTGCCAGCAGCTTAGTTTCCGCCCTCGAGCAGTACTTC
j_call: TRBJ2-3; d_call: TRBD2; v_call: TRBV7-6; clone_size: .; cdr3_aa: CASSRLAGVRATDTQYF; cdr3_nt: TGTGCCAGCAGCAGACTAGCGGGAGTTAGGGCCACAGATACGCAGTATTTT
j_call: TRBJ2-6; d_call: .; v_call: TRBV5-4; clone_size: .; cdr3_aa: CASSIRWTDGANVLTF; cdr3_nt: TGTGCCAGCAGCATACGGTGGACAGACGGGGCCAACGTCCTGACTTTC
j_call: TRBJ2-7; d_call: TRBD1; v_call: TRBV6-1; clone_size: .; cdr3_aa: CASSVTGGEQYF; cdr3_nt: TGTGCCAGCAGTGTGACAGGGGGCGAGCAGTACTTC
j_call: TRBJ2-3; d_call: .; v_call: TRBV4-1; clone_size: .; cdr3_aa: CASSLAAWRDTQYF; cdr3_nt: TGCGCCAGCAGCCTAGCGGCCTGGAGGGATACGCAGTATTTT
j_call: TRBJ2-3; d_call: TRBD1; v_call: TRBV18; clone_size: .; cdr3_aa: CASSLGQGLDTQYF; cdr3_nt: TGTGCCAGCTCGCTGGGACAGGGGCTCGATACGCAGTATTTT
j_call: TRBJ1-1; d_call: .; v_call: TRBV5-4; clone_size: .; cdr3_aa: CASSPRAGTEAFF; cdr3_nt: TGTGCCAGCAGCCCAAGGGCGGGGACTGAAGCTTTCTTT
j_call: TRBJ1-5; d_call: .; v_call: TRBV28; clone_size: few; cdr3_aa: CASINGGSNQPQHF; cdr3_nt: TGTGCCAGCATCAACGGTGGCAGCAATCAGCCCCAGCATTTT
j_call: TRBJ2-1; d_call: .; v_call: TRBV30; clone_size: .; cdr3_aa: CAWSVGGLQLNEQFF; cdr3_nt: TGTGCCTGGAGTGTAGGGGGACTCCAATTGAATGAGCAGTTCTTC
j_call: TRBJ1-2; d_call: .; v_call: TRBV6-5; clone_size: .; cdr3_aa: CASSTLRLMNYGYTF; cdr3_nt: TGTGCCAGCAGTACCCTACGACTGATGAACTATGGCTACACCTTC
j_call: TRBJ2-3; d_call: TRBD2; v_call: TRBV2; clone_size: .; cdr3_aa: CASRPTLLAEFSTDTQYF; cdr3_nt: TGTGCCAGCAGACCTACCCTACTAGCGGAGTTTAGCACAGATACGCAGTATTTT
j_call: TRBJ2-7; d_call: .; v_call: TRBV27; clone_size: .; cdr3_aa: CASSFRGPSYEQYF; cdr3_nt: TGTGCCAGCAGTTTCCGTGGGCCCTCCTACGAGCAGTACTTC
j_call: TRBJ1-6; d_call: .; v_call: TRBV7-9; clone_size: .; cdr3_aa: CASSYSLSSYNSPLHF; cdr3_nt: TGTGCCAGCAGCTACTCCCTGAGCTCCTATAATTCACCCCTCCACTTT
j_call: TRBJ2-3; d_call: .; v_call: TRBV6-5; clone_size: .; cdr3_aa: CASSYNPATDTQYF; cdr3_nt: TGTGCCAGCAGTTACAACCCCGCCACAGATACGCAGTATTTT
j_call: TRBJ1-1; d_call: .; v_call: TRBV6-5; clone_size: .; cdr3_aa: CASSYRPGGNTEAFF; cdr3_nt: TGTGCCAGCAGTTACCGTCCGGGGGGGAACACTGAAGCTTTCTTT
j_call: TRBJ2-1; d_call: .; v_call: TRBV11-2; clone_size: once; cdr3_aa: CASSSTTSGREQFF; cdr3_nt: TGTGCCAGCAGCTCGACCACTTCGGGACGGGAGCAGTTCTTC
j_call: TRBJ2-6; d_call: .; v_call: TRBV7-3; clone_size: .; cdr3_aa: CASSLGTGANVLTF; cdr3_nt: TGTGCCAGCAGCTTAGGGACTGGGGCCAACGTCCTGACTTTC
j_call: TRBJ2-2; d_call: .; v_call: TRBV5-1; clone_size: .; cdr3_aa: CASSPRGGLNTGELFF; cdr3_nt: TGCGCCAGCAGCCCCCGGGGCGGGTTGAACACCGGGGAGCTGTTTTTT
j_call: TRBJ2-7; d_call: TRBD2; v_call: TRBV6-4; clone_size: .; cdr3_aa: CASSVLAGSYEQYF; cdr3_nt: TGTGCCAGCAGTGTCCTAGCGGGAAGCTACGAGCAGTACTTC